The clone carrying this TCR beta chain was seen ten or more times. Its antigen is as yet unknown. Amplification of TCR beta CDR3 regions was performed using RNA transcripts as template. HTBI primers were used for first-round RT-PCR of the TCR CDR3. TCRdb re-derived calls from the multiplex PCR reads in MiXCR, one entry per CDR3 protein. Found here are nearly 600,000 distinct CDR3 sequences, 14% of them singletons; the top ten hold roughly 6.9%. These data come from a study of T cells in Graves' hyperthyroidism and ophthalmopathy. This CDR3 contains 16 residues. Germline assignment: CDR1 MNHEY and CDR2 SMNVEV (reference sequence). V shed 1 base and J shed 1 base, with 13 bases lying between them. This sample holds PBMCs from 10 ml fresh peripheral blood. Whole-study findings and limits: Ophthalmopathy prediction by the model preceded onset by a median about 6 months.

This receptor was identified in a woman aged 18-29 years with Graves' ophthalmopathy. This rearrangement joins TRBV27 to TRBJ2-5; tentative D call: TRBD2 (6 bases). Material: blood. CDR3 bases: TGTGCCAGCAGTTTATTTGACGGAGGGACCCAAGAGACCCAGTACTTC. Translating gives CASSLFDGGTQETQYF.